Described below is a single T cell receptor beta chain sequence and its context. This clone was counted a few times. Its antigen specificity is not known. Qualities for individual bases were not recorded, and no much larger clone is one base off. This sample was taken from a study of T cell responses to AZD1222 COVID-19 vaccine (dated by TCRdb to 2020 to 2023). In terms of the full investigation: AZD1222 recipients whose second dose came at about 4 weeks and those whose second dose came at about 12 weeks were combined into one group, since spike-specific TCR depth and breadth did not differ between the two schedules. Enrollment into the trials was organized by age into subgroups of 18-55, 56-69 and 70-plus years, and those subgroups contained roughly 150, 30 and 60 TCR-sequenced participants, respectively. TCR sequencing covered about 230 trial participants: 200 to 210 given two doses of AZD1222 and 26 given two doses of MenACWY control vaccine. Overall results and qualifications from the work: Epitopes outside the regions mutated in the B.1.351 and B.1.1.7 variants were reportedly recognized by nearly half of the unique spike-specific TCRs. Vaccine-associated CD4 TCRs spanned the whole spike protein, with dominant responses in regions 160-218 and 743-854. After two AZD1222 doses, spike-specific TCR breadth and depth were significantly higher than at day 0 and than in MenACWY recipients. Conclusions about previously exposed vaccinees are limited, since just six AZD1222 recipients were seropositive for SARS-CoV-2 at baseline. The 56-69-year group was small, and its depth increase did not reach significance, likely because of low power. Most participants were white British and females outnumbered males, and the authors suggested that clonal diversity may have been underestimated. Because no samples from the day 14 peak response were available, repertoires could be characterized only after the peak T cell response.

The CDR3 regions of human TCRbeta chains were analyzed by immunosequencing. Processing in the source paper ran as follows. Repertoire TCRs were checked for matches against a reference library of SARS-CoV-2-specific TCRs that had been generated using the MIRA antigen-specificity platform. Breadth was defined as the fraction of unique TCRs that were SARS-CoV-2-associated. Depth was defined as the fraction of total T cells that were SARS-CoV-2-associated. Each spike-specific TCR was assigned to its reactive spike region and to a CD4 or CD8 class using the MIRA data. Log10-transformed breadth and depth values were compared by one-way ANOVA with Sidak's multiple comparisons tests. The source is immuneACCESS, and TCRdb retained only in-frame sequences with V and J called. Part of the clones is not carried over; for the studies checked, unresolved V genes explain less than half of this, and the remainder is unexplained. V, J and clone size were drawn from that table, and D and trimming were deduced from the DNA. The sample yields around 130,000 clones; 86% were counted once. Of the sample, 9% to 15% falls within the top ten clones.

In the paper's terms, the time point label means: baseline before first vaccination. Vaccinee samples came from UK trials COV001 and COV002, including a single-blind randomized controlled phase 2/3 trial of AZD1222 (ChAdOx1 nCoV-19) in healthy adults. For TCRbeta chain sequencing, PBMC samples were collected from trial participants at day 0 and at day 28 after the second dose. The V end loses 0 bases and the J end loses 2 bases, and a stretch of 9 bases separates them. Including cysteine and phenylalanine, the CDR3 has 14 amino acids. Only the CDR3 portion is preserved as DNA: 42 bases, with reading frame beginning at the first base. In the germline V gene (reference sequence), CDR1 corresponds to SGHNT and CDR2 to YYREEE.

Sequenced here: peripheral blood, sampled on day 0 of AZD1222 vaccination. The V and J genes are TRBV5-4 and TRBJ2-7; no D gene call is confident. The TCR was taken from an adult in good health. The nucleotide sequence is TGTGCCAGCAGCTTGGTATCGGGTACCTACGAGCAGTACTTC. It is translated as CASSLVSGTYEQYF.